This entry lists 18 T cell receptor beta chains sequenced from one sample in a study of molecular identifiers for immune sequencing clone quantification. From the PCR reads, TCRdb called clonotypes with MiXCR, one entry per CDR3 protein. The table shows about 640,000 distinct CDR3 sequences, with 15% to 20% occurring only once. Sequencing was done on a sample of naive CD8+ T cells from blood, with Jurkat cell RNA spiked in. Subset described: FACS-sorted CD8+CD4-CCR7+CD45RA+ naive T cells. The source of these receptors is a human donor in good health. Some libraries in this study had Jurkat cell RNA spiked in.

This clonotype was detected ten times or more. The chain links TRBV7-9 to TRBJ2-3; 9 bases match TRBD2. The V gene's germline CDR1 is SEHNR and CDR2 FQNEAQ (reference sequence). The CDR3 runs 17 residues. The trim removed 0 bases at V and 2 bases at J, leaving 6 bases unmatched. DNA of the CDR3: TGTGCCAGCAGCTTAGCTGGAGCGGGGGGTTTCACAGATACGCAGTATTTT. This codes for CASSLAGAGGFTDTQYF.

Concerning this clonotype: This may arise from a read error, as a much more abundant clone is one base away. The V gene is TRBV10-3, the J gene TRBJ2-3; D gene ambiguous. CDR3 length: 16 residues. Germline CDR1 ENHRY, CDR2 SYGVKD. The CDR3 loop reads CAISARLTTGTDTRYF. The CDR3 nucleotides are TGTGCCATCAGTGCCCGACTTACTACCGGCACAGATACGCGGTATTTT.

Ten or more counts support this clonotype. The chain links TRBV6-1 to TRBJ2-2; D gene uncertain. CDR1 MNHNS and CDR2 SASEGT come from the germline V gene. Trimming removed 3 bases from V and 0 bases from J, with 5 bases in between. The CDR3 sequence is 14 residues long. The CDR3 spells CASSDFANTGELFF. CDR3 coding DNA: TGTGCCAGCAGTGATTTCGCGAACACCGGGGAGCTGTTTTTT.

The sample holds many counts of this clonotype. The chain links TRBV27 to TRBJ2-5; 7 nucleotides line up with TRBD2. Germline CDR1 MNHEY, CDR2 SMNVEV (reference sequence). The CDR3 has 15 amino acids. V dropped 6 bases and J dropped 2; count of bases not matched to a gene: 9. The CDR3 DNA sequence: TGTGCCAGCAGACCCCTCCTAGCGGCACAAGAGACCCAGTACTTC. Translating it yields CASRPLLAAQETQYF.

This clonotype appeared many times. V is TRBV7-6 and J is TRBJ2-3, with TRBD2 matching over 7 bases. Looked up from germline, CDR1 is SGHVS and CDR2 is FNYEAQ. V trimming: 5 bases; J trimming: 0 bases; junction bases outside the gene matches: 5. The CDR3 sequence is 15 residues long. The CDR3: CASSPGLPSTDTQYF. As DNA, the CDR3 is TGTGCCAGCAGCCCGGGACTACCGAGCACAGATACGCAGTATTTT.

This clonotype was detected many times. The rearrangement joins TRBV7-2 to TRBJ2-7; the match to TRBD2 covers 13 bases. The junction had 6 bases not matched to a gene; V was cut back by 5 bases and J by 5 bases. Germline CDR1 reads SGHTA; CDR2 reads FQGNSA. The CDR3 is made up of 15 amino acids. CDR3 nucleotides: TGTGCCAGCAGCCTCACCGGGACTAGCGGGGACGAGCAGTACTTC. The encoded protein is CASSLTGTSGDEQYF.

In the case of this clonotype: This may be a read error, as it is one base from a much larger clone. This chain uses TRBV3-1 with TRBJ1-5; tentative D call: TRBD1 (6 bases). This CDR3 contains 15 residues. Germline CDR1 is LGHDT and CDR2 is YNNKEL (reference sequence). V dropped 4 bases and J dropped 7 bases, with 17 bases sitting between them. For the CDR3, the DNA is TGTGCCAGCAGCCCCGGGGCAGGGGAATCACAGCCCCAGCATTTT. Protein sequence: CASSPGAGESQPQHF.

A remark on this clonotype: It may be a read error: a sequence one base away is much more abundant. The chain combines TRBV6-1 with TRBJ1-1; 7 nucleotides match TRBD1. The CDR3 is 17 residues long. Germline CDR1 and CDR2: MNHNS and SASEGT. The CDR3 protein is CAGSQLGQALGHTEAFF. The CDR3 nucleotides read TGTGCCGGCAGTCAGCTAGGACAGGCCCTCGGGCACACTGAAGCTTTCTTT.

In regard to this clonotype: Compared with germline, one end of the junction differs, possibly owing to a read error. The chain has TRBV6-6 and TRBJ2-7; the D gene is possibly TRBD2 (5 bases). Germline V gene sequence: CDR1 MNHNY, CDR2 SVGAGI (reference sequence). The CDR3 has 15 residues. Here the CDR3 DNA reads TGTTCCAGCAGTGCGGTGGGAGCTGGGCTGCACGAGCAGTACTTC. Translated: CSSSAVGAGLHEQYF.

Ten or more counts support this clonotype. The CDR3: CASRLGTGDVYGYTF. CDR3 bases: TGTGCCAGCAGGCTGGGGACAGGGGACGTCTATGGCTACACCTTC. The chain is built from TRBV6-2 or TRBV6-3 and TRBJ1-2, with 10 bases that match TRBD1. Looked up from germline, CDR1 is MNHEY and CDR2 is SVGEGT. Losses at the gene ends were 6 bases for V and 4 bases for J; bases not matched to a gene: 8. There are 15 residues in the CDR3.

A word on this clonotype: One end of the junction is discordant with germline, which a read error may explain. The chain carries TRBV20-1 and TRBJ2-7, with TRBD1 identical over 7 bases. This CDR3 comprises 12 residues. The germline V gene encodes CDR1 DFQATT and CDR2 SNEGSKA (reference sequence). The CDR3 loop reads CSARDQGTAPGF. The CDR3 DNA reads TGCAGTGCTAGAGATCAAGGGACAGCTCCCGGCTTC.

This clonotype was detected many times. In DNA form, the CDR3 reads TGTGCCAGCAGCTTAGTTCCAGAACGCACAGATACGCAGTATTTT. Protein: CASSLVPERTDTQYF. The chain recombines TRBV7-9 with TRBJ2-3; D not resolved. V lost 1 base, J lost 1 base, and 9 bases lay in between. Germline lookup yields CDR1 SEHNR and CDR2 FQNEAQ (reference sequence). The CDR3 has 15 amino acids.

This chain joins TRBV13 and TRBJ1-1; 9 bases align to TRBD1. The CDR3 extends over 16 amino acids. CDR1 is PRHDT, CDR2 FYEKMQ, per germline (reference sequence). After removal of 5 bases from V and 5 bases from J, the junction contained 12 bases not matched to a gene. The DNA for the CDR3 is TGTGCCAGCAGCACCCCGGGACAGGGAGTTGAAACTGAAGCTTTCTTT. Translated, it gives CASSTPGQGVETEAFF.

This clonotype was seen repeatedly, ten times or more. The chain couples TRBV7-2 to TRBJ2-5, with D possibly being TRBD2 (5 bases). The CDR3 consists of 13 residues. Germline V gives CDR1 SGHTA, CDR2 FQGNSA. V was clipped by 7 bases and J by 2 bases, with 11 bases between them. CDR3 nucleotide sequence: TGTGCCAGCATCGGGATATATCAAGAGACCCAGTACTTC. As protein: CASIGIYQETQYF.

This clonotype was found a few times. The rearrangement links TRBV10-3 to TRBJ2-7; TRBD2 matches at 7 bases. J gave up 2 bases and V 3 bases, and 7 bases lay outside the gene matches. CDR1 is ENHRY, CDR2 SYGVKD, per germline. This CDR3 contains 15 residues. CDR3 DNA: TGTGCCATCAGTGAAGGGTGGGGGGGAACCTACGAGCAGTACTTC. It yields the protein CAISEGWGGTYEQYF.

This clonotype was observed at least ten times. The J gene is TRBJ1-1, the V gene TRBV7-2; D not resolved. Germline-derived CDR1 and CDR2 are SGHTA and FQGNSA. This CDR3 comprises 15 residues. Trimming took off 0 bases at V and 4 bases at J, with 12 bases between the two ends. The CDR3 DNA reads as TGTGCCAGCAGCTTAGCGGTTCAGCTGGCCACTGAAGCTTTCTTT. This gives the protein CASSLAVQLATEAFF.

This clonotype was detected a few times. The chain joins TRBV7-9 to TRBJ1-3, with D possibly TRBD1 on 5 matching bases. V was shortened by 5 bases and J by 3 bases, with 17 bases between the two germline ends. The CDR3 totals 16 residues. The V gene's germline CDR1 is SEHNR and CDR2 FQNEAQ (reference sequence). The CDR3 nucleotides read TGTGCCAGCAGCCACTCCGGGACCCTAGGTGGAAACACCATATATTTT. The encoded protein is CASSHSGTLGGNTIYF.

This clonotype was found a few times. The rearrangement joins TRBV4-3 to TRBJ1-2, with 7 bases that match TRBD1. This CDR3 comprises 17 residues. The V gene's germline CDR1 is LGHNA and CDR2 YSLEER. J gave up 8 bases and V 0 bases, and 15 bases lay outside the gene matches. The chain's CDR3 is CASSQDPGQSLSGGYTF. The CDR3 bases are TGCGCCAGCAGCCAAGATCCGGGACAGTCACTTTCAGGAGGCTACACCTTC.